Listed below are T cell receptor beta chains from one sample, sequenced in a study of blood T cell repertoires in COVID-19. Generated by immunoSEQ multiplex PCR, the TCRdb table keeps only in-frame clones and is missing some. The sample holds nearly 45,000 clones, about 80% seen once. Sequenced material: peripheral blood. All receptors derive from a human donor in a cohort sampled during active COVID-19. CDR3s leave out the opening cysteine and the closing phenylalanine or tryptophan. Each record gives: V gene, clone size, D gene, J gene, CDR3 protein. A D gene is named only where the DNA matches it firmly. The listing skips clone size in some rows; elsewhere it reads once, few, many or a size class.

TRBV6-6	.	TRBD1	TRBJ2-4	ASGGQGSNIQY
TRBV12-1	.	.	TRBJ2-1	ASSTPEYNEQF
TRBV5-4	.	TRBD2	TRBJ2-2	ASRPGLAVGNTGELF
TRBV15	.	.	TRBJ1-5	ATSRGGGYLQPQH
TRBV9	.	.	TRBJ2-2	ASSVAGFPGELF
TRBV7-8	.	TRBD1	TRBJ1-6	ASRPTGNRSPLH
TRBV29-1	.	.	TRBJ2-5	SVQSKRETQY
TRBV6-6	.	TRBD1	TRBJ1-2	ASSPGTVAYGYT
TRBV4-1	.	.	TRBJ1-5	ASSQGPTENPYQPQH
TRBV5-1	.	TRBD1	TRBJ1-5	ASSPGTGVNQPQH
TRBV7-3	.	TRBD2	TRBJ2-1	ASSTSGANEQF
TRBV19	.	.	TRBJ1-2	ASTLSPTGFAGYGYT
TRBV5-1	.	.	TRBJ2-2	ASSRTAFTGELF
TRBV6-5	.	TRBD2	TRBJ2-3	ATSAGHGTDTQY
TRBV29-1	.	.	TRBJ1-1	SVEGRGTEAF
TRBV6-4	few	.	TRBJ1-5	ASSEWGGSNQPQH
TRBV6-5	.	TRBD2	TRBJ2-3	ASSYTGGGTDTQY
TRBV18	.	.	TRBJ2-5	ASSPSETQY
TRBV4-2	.	.	TRBJ2-3	ASSQARGKDTQY
TRBV4-2	.	.	TRBJ2-4	ASSPPSYIQY
TRBV28	.	TRBD1	TRBJ1-5	ASSFDRGSQPQH
TRBV7-9	.	.	TRBJ1-4	ASSLVPDSNEKLF
TRBV10-2	.	.	TRBJ1-4	ASSESRRNEKLF
TRBV28	.	TRBD1	TRBJ2-4	ASSTVGQGLGNIQY
TRBV28	.	.	TRBJ1-2	ASTIPDRSRGYT
TRBV18	.	.	TRBJ2-3	ASSPGTGGTDTQY
TRBV5-1	many	.	TRBJ1-2	ASSLGMGGDSNYGYT
TRBV18	.	TRBD1	TRBJ2-2	ASSQGQHTGELF
TRBV18	once	.	TRBJ2-7	ASSGGQIYEQY
TRBV6-5	.	.	TRBJ2-5	ASSYRTQGETQY
TRBV7-3	.	.	TRBJ1-5	ASSLGADQPQH
TRBV14	.	.	TRBJ2-7	ASRSEVFGEQY
TRBV19	.	.	TRBJ2-3	ASSIRGRTDTQY
TRBV6-5	.	TRBD1	TRBJ1-4	ASSQQGVTNEKLF
TRBV5-1	few	TRBD2	TRBJ2-5	ASSPTSGGVQETQY
TRBV6-5	.	TRBD1	TRBJ1-1	ASGQGGEAF
TRBV7-9	.	.	TRBJ2-2	ASSLRPGATGELF
TRBV14	few	.	TRBJ1-2	ASSQRRGSGYT
TRBV4-1	.	TRBD2	TRBJ2-1	ASSQDRLAGGLYEQF
TRBV7-2	.	TRBD1	TRBJ2-7	ASSLGTEYEQY
TRBV25-1	.	.	TRBJ2-2	ASSGEALRTGELF